This T cell receptor (beta chain) was captured by sequencing in a study of blood T cell repertoires in COVID-19. The germline gives CDR1 LNHDA, CDR2 SQIVND (reference sequence). V was shortened by 6 bases and J by 4 bases, with 17 bases between the two germline ends. The CDR3 contains 15 residues. The assay was immunoSEQ multiplex PCR, and TCRdb's table has in-frame clones only and misses some. The sample has fewer than 200,000 clones; roughly 80% are singletons. The sequenced material came from PBMCs or T cells enriched from blood (not recorded which). This chain connects TRBV19 to TRBJ2-3, with D perhaps matching TRBD2 (5 bases). The source is a woman aged 40 to 50 with acute COVID-19. This CDR3 is CASRLSGGGSDTQYF. CDR3 DNA: TGTGCCAGTAGGCTAAGCGGAGGTGGGTCAGATACGCAGTATTTT.